The 2 T cell receptor beta chains below all came from one sample that was sequenced in a study of PD-1 blockade in classical Hodgkin lymphoma (dated by TCRdb to the early 2020s). The library relied on the immunoSEQ multiplex PCR assay. In its TCRdb copy, this immuneACCESS table keeps in-frame sequences only and misses some clones. Where compared with another copy, unresolved V genes explain less than half of these, and the others have no known cause. The sample yields tens of thousands of clones; approximately 95% were counted once. About 3.9% of the sample comes from the top ten. The sample's time point label is to be understood as: newly diagnosed, previously untreated cHL patient sample. Material for sequencing was peripheral blood mononuclear cells (PBMCs). The receptors were gathered from a human donor with classical Hodgkin lymphoma.

In DNA, the CDR3 is TGTGCCAGCAGTCGGACAGGGGAGAATGAAAAACTGTTTTTT. Protein: CASSRTGENEKLFF. The chain joins TRBV6-6 to TRBJ1-4; 9 nucleotides line up with TRBD1. Germline V gene lookup returns CDR1 MNHNY and CDR2 SVGAGI (reference sequence). There are 14 residues in the CDR3. Trimming at V came to 5 bases and at J to 5 bases, leaving 3 bases not matched to a gene.

The J gene is TRBJ1-2, the V gene TRBV7-2, with D uncertain. The CDR3 is 16 amino acids. Deletions cut 0 bases from V and 5 bases from J, with 16 bases between. Germline V CDR1 and CDR2: SGHTA, FQGNSA. As DNA, the CDR3 is TGTGCCAGCAGCTTAGCGGTAAGCGGTGCCGCTTATGGCTACACCTTC. This sequence encodes CASSLAVSGAAYGYTF.